This T cell receptor (beta chain) was sequenced during a study of CD8+CD57+ T cells in acquired aplastic anemia. Study-level findings and limits: The study found no significant CD8+ Simpson's diversity difference between patients and controls.

CDR3 and TCR beta VDJ profiling relied on a genomic DNA template. TCRdb itself ran the reads through MiXCR, one entry per CDR3 protein. The sample consists of some 220,000 distinct CDR3 sequences, approximately 35% of them appearing once. Regarding this clonotype: What it binds is unknown.

Germline loops: CDR1 SNHLY, CDR2 FYNNEI. V was clipped by 5 bases and J by 12 bases; unmatched bases: 3. CDR3 length: 10 residues. The rearrangement links TRBV2 to TRBJ2-7; 8 bases are shared with TRBD1. The sequenced material came from sorted CD4+, CD8+, or CD8+CD57+ T cells (not recorded which) from PBMCs. This clonotype was sampled from a human donor in good health, serving as a control. The CDR3 is CASSRTGLYF. In nucleotides, the CDR3 is TGTGCCAGCAGTCGGACAGGGCTGTACTTC.